This T cell receptor beta chain was documented in a study of regulatory T cells in long-lasting Graves disease. With respect to this clonotype: Its antigen is still unknown.

Libraries of TCR beta came from iRepertoire HTBI primers plus Arm-PCR of CDR3 regions. MiXCR, applied by TCRdb to the multiplex PCR reads, yields one record per CDR3 protein. The sample lists about 420,000 distinct CDR3 sequences; around 17% were seen once. The ends were cut back, 4 bases at V and 7 bases at J, with 11 bases in the middle. Germline V gene data show CDR1 as SGHTA and CDR2 as FQGTGA. CDR3 length: 14 amino acids. Time point described: newly diagnosed GD, antithyroid drugs for less than 3 months. With RNA extracted from PBMCs as input, the TCR library was made. Study-wide points: Tissue studied was limited to peripheral blood, excluding thyroid tissue.

The sample was also reused in another study, on T cells in Graves' hyperthyroidism and ophthalmopathy.

The material sequenced was peripheral blood mononuclear cells (PBMCs), taken at new diagnosis, from a patient treated with antithyroid drugs. This clonotype originated in a woman aged 18-35 years with Graves disease. J is TRBJ1-6 and V is TRBV7-3; D not resolved. This chain's CDR3 is CASSSTKGNSPLHF. The CDR3 DNA is TGTGCCAGCAGCTCAACCAAAGGGAATTCACCCCTCCACTTT.